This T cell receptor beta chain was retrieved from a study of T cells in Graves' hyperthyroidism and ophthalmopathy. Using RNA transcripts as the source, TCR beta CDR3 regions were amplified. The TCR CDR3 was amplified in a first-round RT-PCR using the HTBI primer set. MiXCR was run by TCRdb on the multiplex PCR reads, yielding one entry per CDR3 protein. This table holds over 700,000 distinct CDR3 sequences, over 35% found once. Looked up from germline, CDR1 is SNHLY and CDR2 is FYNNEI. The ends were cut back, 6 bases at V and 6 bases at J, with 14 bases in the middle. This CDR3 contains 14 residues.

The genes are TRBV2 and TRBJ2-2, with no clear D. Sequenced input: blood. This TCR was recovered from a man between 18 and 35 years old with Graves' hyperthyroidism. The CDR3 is CASSLGQAAGELFF. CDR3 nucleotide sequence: TGTGCCAGCAGCCTCGGGCAGGCCGCCGGGGAGCTGTTTTTT. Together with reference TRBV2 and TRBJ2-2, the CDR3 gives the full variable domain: EPEVTQTPSHQVTQMGQEVILRCVPISNHLYFYWYRQILGQKVEFLVSFYNNEISEKSEIFDDQFSVERPDGSNFTLKIRSTKLEDSAMYFCASSLGQAAGELFFGEGSRLTVL.